The T cell receptor beta chain under discussion was sequenced for a study of vaccination and CD4 T cells after COVID-19. Whole-study context: Six males and four females, two of them Hispanic, were enrolled as convalescents. Post-COVID draws followed diagnosis by a median approximately 100 days (range 35 to 161).

With regard to this clonotype: The antigen is unknown.

At the Johns Hopkins FTIC core, DNA taken from cultured CD4+ T cells was sequenced by way of the Oncomine TCR Beta short-read assay. MiXCR, applied by TCRdb to the PCR reads, yields one record per CDR3 protein. The sample has about 22,000 distinct CDR3 sequences, 35% to 40% seen once. As to time point: late sampling 161 to 241 days after vaccination in a few convalescent patients. Treatment given: roughly 10-day PBMC culture with coronavirus spike peptide pools or control peptides (ViraFEST assay). T cells were expanded with peptide pools, and expanded clonotypes were identified by TCR sequencing. PCR tests turned positive between March and December 2020, before US Alpha, Beta and Delta variants. Material: CD4+ T cells from blood, cultured in vitro, obtained about 7 months after SARS-CoV-2 vaccination. The receptor was isolated from a human donor who had recovered from COVID-19.

CDR3 coding DNA: TGTGCCAGCAGCCCAGGGGGCTGGGGAACGGGTTCACCCCTCCACTTT. Translated: CASSPGGWGTGSPLHF. V gene TRBV7-3 combines with J gene TRBJ1-6; 8 nucleotides line up with TRBD1. This CDR3 has 16 residues. The ends lost 5 bases at V and 9 bases at J; junction bases unmatched: 12. CDR1 is SGHTA and CDR2 is FQGTGA in the germline V gene.